The source of this TCR beta chain is a study of cytomegalovirus exposure and HLA in healthy donors. Study-level results: DRB1 showed the most TCR associations and HLA-C the fewest in a later analysis, as rates varied by HLA locus. In a later analysis, fewer than 20,000 TCR beta sequences were associated with HLA alleles at 0.05 false discovery rate. The study put some 150 TCR beta chains on its list as cytomegalovirus-associated. Reports indicated that the classifier achieved high specificity and sensitivity in diagnosing cytomegalovirus status.

Remarks on this clone: Antigen: not known.

Researchers ran the PCR with 60 Vbeta and 13 Jbeta primers. Generated by immunoSEQ multiplex PCR, the TCRdb table keeps only in-frame clones and is missing some. The table includes approximately 190,000 clones, 75% to 80% detected once. The CDR3 consists of 17 residues. J gave up 4 bases and V 5 bases, and 15 bases lay outside the gene matches. Germline lookup yields CDR1 SEHNR and CDR2 FQNEAQ (reference sequence). The TCR sequence derives from a woman in her thirties in good health and CMV-seropositive. Sequencing used PBMCs. This chain joins TRBV7-9 and TRBJ1-1; 8 nucleotides match TRBD1. This CDR3 is CASSPQGALFIGTEAFF. The CDR3 nucleotides are TGTGCCAGCAGCCCGCAGGGGGCGTTATTTATAGGCACTGAAGCTTTCTTT.